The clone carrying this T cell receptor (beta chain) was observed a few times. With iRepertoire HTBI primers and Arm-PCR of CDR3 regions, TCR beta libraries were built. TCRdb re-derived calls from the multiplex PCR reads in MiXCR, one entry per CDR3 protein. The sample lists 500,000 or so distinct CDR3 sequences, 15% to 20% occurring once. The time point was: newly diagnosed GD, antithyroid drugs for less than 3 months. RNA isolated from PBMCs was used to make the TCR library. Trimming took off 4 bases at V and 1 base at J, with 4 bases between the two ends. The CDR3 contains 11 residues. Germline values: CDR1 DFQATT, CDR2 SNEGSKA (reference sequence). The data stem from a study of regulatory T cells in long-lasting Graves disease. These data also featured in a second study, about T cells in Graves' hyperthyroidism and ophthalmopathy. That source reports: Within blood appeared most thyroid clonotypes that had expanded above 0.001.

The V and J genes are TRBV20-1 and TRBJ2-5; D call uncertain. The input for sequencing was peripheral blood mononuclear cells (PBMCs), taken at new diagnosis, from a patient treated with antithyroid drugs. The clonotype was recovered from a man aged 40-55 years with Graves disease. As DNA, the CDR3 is TGCAGTGCTAAGGGCCAAGAGACCCAGTACTTC. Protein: CSAKGQETQYF.